These 28 T cell receptor beta chains were sequenced from one sample in a study of radiotherapy plus CTLA-4 blockade in lung cancer. Produced via immunoSEQ multiplex PCR; TCRdb's table is partial and in-frame only. The profile shows tens of thousands of clones, 70% to 80% of them singletons. Specimen: peripheral blood, collected from a patient treated with radiotherapy plus ipilimumab. These receptor sequences come from a human donor with non-small cell lung cancer who had stable disease on radiotherapy plus ipilimumab.

V usage is TRBV5-1 and J usage is TRBJ1-4; D unclear. The CDR3 is 13 amino acids. CDR1 is SGHRS and CDR2 is YFSETQ in the germline V gene. Trimming took off 4 bases at V and 7 bases at J, with 11 bases between the two ends. This chain's CDR3 is CASSRDTAEKLFF. As DNA, the CDR3 is TGCGCCAGCAGCCGTGACACTGCTGAAAAACTGTTTTTT.

V usage is TRBV6-5 and J usage is TRBJ1-1; D is ambiguous. Germline V lookup: CDR1 MNHEY, CDR2 SVGAGI. V lost 0 bases, J lost 0 bases, and 8 bases lay in between. The CDR3 covers 15 residues. CDR3 loop: CASSYSSQLNTEAFF. DNA of the CDR3: TGTGCCAGCAGTTACTCGAGTCAACTGAACACTGAAGCTTTCTTT.

This sequence joins TRBV15 and TRBJ1-5; a possible D gene is TRBD1 (5 bases). CDR3 size: 16 residues. V lost 0 bases and J lost 7, with 16 bases in between. Germline lookup yields CDR1 LNHNV and CDR2 YYDKDF (reference sequence). The DNA of the CDR3 is TGTGCCACCAGCAGAGATTCCGGGACCCAGAGGCAGCCCCAGCATTTT. It codes for CATSRDSGTQRQPQHF.

This clone was detected only a few times. CDR3 bases: TGTGCCAGCAGCCTACAGGGAAACACTGAAGCTTTCTTT. Protein product: CASSLQGNTEAFF. This chain links TRBV7-2 with TRBJ1-1, with a weak D call TRBD1 (6 bases). This CDR3 spans 13 amino acids. V gave up 5 bases and J gave up 2 bases, with 9 bases separating them. CDR1 is SGHTA and CDR2 is FQGNSA in the germline V gene.

The chain combines TRBV7-9 with TRBJ2-4, with TRBD1 as a possible D gene (6 bases). Trimming took 1 base from V and 1 from J, leaving 11 bases between them. CDR3 length: 16 amino acids. In germline, CDR1 is SEHNR, CDR2 FQNEAQ (reference sequence). CDR3 sequence: CASSLGTGLAKNIQYF. The DNA of the CDR3 is TGTGCCAGCAGCTTAGGAACAGGGCTTGCCAAAAACATTCAGTACTTC.

This sequence joins TRBV4-3 and TRBJ2-7; TRBD2 is a possible D gene (6 bases). CDR3 size: 15 residues. CDR1 and CDR2 (germline): LGHNA, YSLEER. The germline V and J ends were trimmed by 1 base and 2 bases, with 12 bases remaining between them. The CDR3 sequence: CASSQAGTGAYEQYF. DNA for the CDR3: TGCGCCAGCAGCCAAGCAGGGACGGGAGCCTACGAGCAGTACTTC.

This sequence joins TRBV5-6 and TRBJ2-7; D unresolved. The ends were cut back, 1 base at V and 3 bases at J, with 8 bases in the middle. The V gene's germline CDR1 is SGHDT and CDR2 YYEEEE. The CDR3 consists of 13 residues. This chain's CDR3 is CASSLRLIYEQYF. The CDR3 coding sequence is TGTGCCAGCAGCTTGCGGCTGATCTACGAGCAGTACTTC.

This rearrangement joins TRBV5-4 to TRBJ2-1, with TRBD1 identical over 7 bases. With V trimmed by 3 bases and J by 3 bases, 9 bases remained unmatched. The CDR3 runs to 16 residues. Germline V gene data show CDR1 as SGHNT and CDR2 as YYREEE (reference sequence). CDR3 region: CASSSRTGANYNEQFF. As DNA, the CDR3 is TGTGCCAGCAGCTCACGGACAGGAGCGAACTACAATGAGCAGTTCTTC.

This clone was seen a few times. The chain employs TRBV6-5 and TRBJ1-2; D is uncertain. The CDR3 consists of 14 residues. CDR1 is MNHEY and CDR2 is SVGAGI in the germline V gene. Trimming stripped 6 bases from V and 4 bases from J, with 15 bases between. The chain's CDR3 is CASSLLGLTYGYTF. CDR3 nucleotides: TGTGCCAGCAGCTTACTCGGGCTAACCTATGGCTACACCTTC.

The chain uses TRBV11-2 and TRBJ2-3; D might be TRBD1 or TRBD2, each matching 5 bases. Between the trimmed V and J ends, which lost 0 bases and 0 bases, there was a span of 19 bases. CDR1 and CDR2 from the germline V gene are SGHAT and FQNNGV. The CDR3 spans 19 residues. The CDR3 coding sequence is TGTGCCAGCAGCTTAGAGATGGTCCCGGGGCGATCTAGCACAGATACGCAGTATTTT. This encodes CASSLEMVPGRSSTDTQYF.

The chain employs TRBV5-4 and TRBJ1-2, with no clear D. The CDR3 consists of 14 residues. The ends were cut back, 2 bases at V and 8 bases at J, with 16 bases in the middle. The germline V gene has CDR1 SGHNT and CDR2 YYREEE (reference sequence). CDR3 DNA: TGTGCCAGCAGCTTCTCGATGGTGGAGGGAGGCTACACCTTC. Its translation is CASSFSMVEGGYTF.

This clone was observed a few times. This rearrangement joins TRBV19 to TRBJ1-2; D unclear. V lost 4 bases and J 5 bases, leaving 8 bases between the germline ends. The CDR3 sequence is 12 residues long. CDR1 is LNHDA, CDR2 SQIVND, per germline (reference sequence). The CDR3 loop reads CASSTRTYGYTF. CDR3 sequence (DNA): TGTGCCAGTAGTACCCGTACGTATGGCTACACCTTC.

The chain carries TRBV27 and TRBJ1-5; D call uncertain. Trimming pared 2 bases from V and 3 bases from J, leaving 5 bases between. This CDR3 contains 13 residues. Germline CDR1 reads MNHEY; CDR2 reads SMNVEV (reference sequence). The CDR3 here is CASSLIINQPQHF. The CDR3 nucleotides read TGTGCCAGCAGTTTAATAATCAATCAGCCCCAGCATTTT.

This sequence joins TRBV28 and TRBJ1-1, with a tentative D call TRBD1 (5 bases). The germline gives CDR1 MDHEN, CDR2 SYDVKM. Trimming took off 4 bases at V and 2 bases at J, with 32 bases between the two ends. This CDR3 comprises 21 residues. CDR3 protein: CASSSAALGGDFSSFNTEAFF. DNA of the CDR3: TGTGCCAGCAGTTCCGCGGCCCTTGGGGGGGACTTTAGTTCGTTCAACACTGAAGCTTTCTTT. The variable domain in full, with the rest retrieved from reference TRBV28 and TRBJ1-1, is DVKVTQSSRYLVKRTGEKVFLECVQDMDHENMFWYRQDPGLGLRLIYFSYDVKMKEKGDIPEGYSVSREKKERFSLILESASTNQTSMYLCASSSAALGGDFSSFNTEAFFGQGTRLTVV.

This clone has only a few counts. The chain recombines TRBV7-9 with TRBJ2-7, with D tentatively TRBD1 (6 bases). Deletions cut 3 bases from V and 0 bases from J, with 9 bases between. This CDR3 comprises 14 residues. From germline, CDR1 is SEHNR and CDR2 FQNEAQ (reference sequence). As DNA, the CDR3 is TGTGCCAGCAGCTTTACGACAGGCTCCTACGAGCAGTACTTC. Its translation: CASSFTTGSYEQYF.

The J gene is TRBJ2-7, the V gene TRBV7-9; D remains ambiguous. This CDR3 is built from 14 residues. V was cut by 3 bases and J by 2 bases, with 11 bases left in between. Germline V gene lookup returns CDR1 SEHNR and CDR2 FQNEAQ (reference sequence). The CDR3 coding sequence is TGTGCCAGCAGCTTGGCGGACGGACCCTACGAGCAGTACGTC. Its translation is CASSLADGPYEQYV.

This rearrangement joins TRBV14 to TRBJ2-5; 7 bases map to TRBD2. The germline CDR1 and CDR2 sequences are SGHDN and FVKESK. The V gene end was trimmed by 3 bases and the J gene end by 2 bases; junction bases not matched to a gene: 6. The CDR3 covers 15 residues. CDR3 amino acids: CASSQPGRAQETQYF. The CDR3 DNA follows: TGTGCCAGCAGCCAGCCAGGGAGGGCTCAAGAGACCCAGTACTTC.

V usage is TRBV5-4 and J usage is TRBJ1-2; D ambiguous. The V end lost 4 bases, the J end lost 3 bases, and 4 bases lay between the germline ends. There are 11 residues in the CDR3. Germline assignment: CDR1 SGHNT and CDR2 YYREEE (reference sequence). CDR3 loop: CASSRDYGYTF. The DNA of the CDR3 is TGTGCCAGCAGCCGGGACTATGGCTACACCTTC.

The CDR3 is CASGRLSGGSQPQHF. CDR3 nucleotide sequence: TGTGCCAGCGGCCGGTTGAGCGGGGGAAGTCAGCCCCAGCATTTT. The rearrangement uses TRBV2 and TRBJ1-5; D may be TRBD1 (5 bases). The germline V gene has CDR1 SNHLY and CDR2 FYNNEI. The CDR3 runs to 15 residues. Trimming removed 8 bases from V and 6 bases from J, with 20 bases in between.

This chain joins TRBV10-3 and TRBJ1-3; D is ambiguous. Germline V lookup: CDR1 ENHRY, CDR2 SYGVKD. V was clipped by 3 bases and J by 15 bases, with 12 bases between them. The CDR3 is 11 amino acids. CDR3 protein: CAISEDSVRYF. CDR3 sequence (DNA): TGTGCCATCAGTGAAGACTCAGTCAGATATTTT.

This clone has a handful of counts. The chain joins TRBV29-1 to TRBJ2-1, with TRBD1 identical over 8 bases. Germline V CDR1 and CDR2: SQVTM, ANQGSEA. The CDR3 loop spans 12 amino acids. The trim removed 2 bases at V and 9 bases at J, leaving 3 bases unmatched. For the CDR3, the DNA is TGCAGCGTTGAACCAGGGGGCCGTGAGCAGTTCTTC. It codes for CSVEPGGREQFF.

The chain combines TRBV5-6 with TRBJ2-1; no reliable D call. CDR1 SGHDT and CDR2 YYEEEE come from the germline V gene. The CDR3 extends over 13 amino acids. The V end was cut by 8 bases, the J end by 8 bases, with 17 bases between. CDR3 bases: TGTGCCAGTGTAACGTCTTCAAGCGATGAGCAGTTCTTC. Translation gives CASVTSSSDEQFF. The variable domain in full, with the rest retrieved from reference TRBV5-6 and TRBJ2-1, is DAGVTQSPTHLIKTRGQQVTLRCSPKSGHDTVSWYQQALGQGPQFIFQYYEEEERQRGNFPDRFSGHQFPNYSSELNVNALLLGDSALYLCASVTSSSDEQFFGPGTRLTVL.

The V and J genes are TRBV7-8 and TRBJ1-6; tentative D call: TRBD1 (5 bases). Trimming stripped 5 bases from V and 0 bases from J, with 17 bases between. This CDR3 comprises 18 residues. Germline V gene data show CDR1 as SGHVS and CDR2 as FQNEAQ. CDR3 sequence: CASSRWGEQGSYNSPLHF. CDR3 DNA sequence: TGTGCCAGCAGCCGCTGGGGGGAGCAGGGCTCCTATAATTCACCCCTCCACTTT.

This clone was picked up one time. The rearrangement uses TRBV9 and TRBJ1-1; TRBD1 matches at 8 bases. The CDR3 totals 16 residues. Per germline, CDR1 SGDLS and CDR2 YYNGEE. Unmatched junction bases numbered 8, after V lost 2 bases and J lost 2 bases. DNA for the CDR3: TGTGCCAGCAGCGTCGATTTGGGACAGGCAAACACTGAAGCTTTCTTT. Its translation is CASSVDLGQANTEAFF.

This chain connects TRBV23-1 to TRBJ1-2; D gene ambiguous. TRBV23-1 is an ORF; its function is uncertain. CDR3 size: 13 residues. Trimming took off 1 base at V and 8 bases at J, with 11 bases between the two ends. The CDR3 is CASSQYEKGGYTF. Written as DNA, the CDR3 is TGCGCCAGCAGTCAATATGAGAAGGGCGGCTACACCTTC.

This clone has a handful of counts. The chain links TRBV6-5 to TRBJ2-5; 12 bases are a match to TRBD2. This CDR3 has 14 residues. V dropped 6 bases and J dropped 6; count of bases not matched to a gene: 5. The germline gives CDR1 MNHEY, CDR2 SVGAGI. CDR3 in amino acids: CASSLLAGGQTQYF. CDR3 nucleotide sequence: TGTGCCAGCAGCTTACTAGCGGGGGGACAGACCCAGTACTTC.

This clone has more than one count but fewer than ten. The J gene is TRBJ1-1, the V gene TRBV7-9, with 7 positions matching TRBD1. The CDR3 is 14 amino acids. Looked up from germline, CDR1 is SEHNR and CDR2 is FQNEAQ (reference sequence). V shed 2 bases and J 4 bases; nucleotides not matched to a gene: 4. CDR3 nucleotide sequence: TGTGCCAGCAGCTTAATGACAGGGCCCACTGAAGCTTTCTTT. As protein: CASSLMTGPTEAFF.

In DNA form, the CDR3 reads TGCGCCAGCAGCCCCCAAGGGGCAGCGGAACCTGGGGCCAACGTCCTGACTTTC. Translated: CASSPQGAAEPGANVLTF. V and J are TRBV4-1 and TRBJ2-6; D may correspond to TRBD1 or TRBD2 (5 bases each). This CDR3 region has 18 residues. The V end lost 4 bases, the J end lost 2 bases, and 18 bases lay between the germline ends. The germline V gene encodes CDR1 MGHRA and CDR2 YSYEKL.